This T cell receptor beta chain is from a study of T cells after yellow fever vaccination (dated by TCRdb to about 2019). Study-level background: The SMART-Seq v4 Ultra Low Input RNA kit was used to prepare libraries from fractions with low cell numbers. To follow T-cell clones before and after both primary and booster YFV17D yellow fever vaccination, bulk TCR alpha and beta repertoires underwent longitudinal sequencing. The cohort comprised two healthy male donors, one aged 18 to 29 and one aged 30 to 40 years. Blood was drawn at multiple timepoints before and after primary and secondary immunization, with bulk PBMC replicates and cell subsets isolated. Here is what the overall study found, with its caveats: The study included only two donors, which limits how far the findings can be generalized. Computational filtering was needed because FACS-sorted repertoires could contain abundant contaminating clonotypes from the bulk population. A small fraction of clonotypes appeared in both the CD4 and CD8 compartments, likely as a result of convergent recombination. The secondary T-cell response was found to be weaker but faster than the primary response, with a peak reached on day 5 rather than on day 15. Most clones expanded after primary vaccination were re-detected after the booster (almost 97% of CD4 and about 88% of CD8), suggesting broad memory maintenance.

TCR cDNA was synthesized by 5'RACE template switching, through which a universal primer site and unique molecular identifiers were introduced. Priming of cDNA synthesis was performed from both the TCR alpha and TCR beta constant segments. Library amplification involved two PCR steps, and the second step added sample barcodes and sequencing adapters. Sequencing of the libraries was done on either Illumina HiSeq 2500 (2x100 bp) or NovaSeq (2x150 bp). On the authors' methods: MIGEC was used to demultiplex reads and collapse the reads into UMI consensus sequences, and MiXCR was used for V(D)J alignment. Vaccine-responding clonotypes were identified with edgeR using replicate PBMC samples, with FDR below 0.01 and a log2 fold change above 5 up to day 15 being required. Bulk clonotypes were assigned CD4 or CD8 identity according to which sequenced CD4 or CD8 repertoire held them at higher abundance. The public sequencing data were trimmed at Q25 with fastp and processed into clonotypes with MiXCR by TCRdb, which kept only in-frame beta chains. Rows merge per CDR3 protein into single entries with the most common DNA and genes. None of the V and J calls come from the authors' own analysis; TCRdb made them. For this sample the table gives 200,000 to 300,000 distinct CDR3 sequences, of which 5.5% to 8.5% were detected only once. Of the sample, 0.85% to 1.2% falls within the top ten clones.

As encoded in the germline V gene (reference sequence), CDR1 is GTSNPN while CDR2 is SVGIG. The V end loses 2 bases and the J end loses 4 bases, and a stretch of 11 bases separates them. The CDR3 numbers 13 residues from cysteine through phenylalanine. Only the CDR3 part of the read is kept: 39 bases, read in frame from the first base. This clonotype was counted between two and nine times. Its antigen remains undetermined. Qualities for individual bases were not recorded, and no much larger clone is one base off. The sample's treatment or condition label is to be understood as: live attenuated yellow fever vaccine strain. A standard Ficoll-Paque protocol was used to isolate PBMCs from peripheral blood. CD4 and CD8 T-cell fractions were isolated with Dynabeads CD4 and CD8 positive selection kits. TriZol was used to extract RNA from bulk PBMCs, from CD4 and CD8 fractions, and from dextramer-positive and dextramer-negative fractions.

The V and J genes are TRBV30 and TRBJ2-5; the D segment is perhaps TRBD1 or TRBD2, each sharing 5 matched bases. This sample comprised CD4+ T cells sorted from PBMCs, obtained on the day of the yellow fever booster vaccination. The receptor comes from a young man who received the YFV17D yellow fever vaccine. The nucleotides read TGTGCCTGGAGTTCAGGGACGCGAGAGACCCAGTACTTC. Its protein is CAWSSGTRETQYF.